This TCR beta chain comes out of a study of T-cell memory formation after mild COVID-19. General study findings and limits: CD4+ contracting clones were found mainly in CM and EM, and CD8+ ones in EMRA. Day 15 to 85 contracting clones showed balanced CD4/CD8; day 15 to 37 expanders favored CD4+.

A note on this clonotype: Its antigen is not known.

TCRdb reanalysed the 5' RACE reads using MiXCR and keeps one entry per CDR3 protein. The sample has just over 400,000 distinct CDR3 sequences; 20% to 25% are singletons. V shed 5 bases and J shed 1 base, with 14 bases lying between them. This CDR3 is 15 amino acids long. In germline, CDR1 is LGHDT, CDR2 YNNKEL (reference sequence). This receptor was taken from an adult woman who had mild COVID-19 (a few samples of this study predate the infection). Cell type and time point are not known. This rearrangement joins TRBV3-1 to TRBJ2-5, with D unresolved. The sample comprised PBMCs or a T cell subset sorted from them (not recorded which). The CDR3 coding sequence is TGTGCCAGCAGCTCCGCGCGCGACTTCCAAGAGACCCAGTACTTC. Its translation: CASSSARDFQETQYF.